The clone carrying this T cell receptor beta chain has a count of ten or more. What it recognizes is unknown. Each donor (without exception) was a healthy Caucasian. The entry originates in a study of identical twins. Overall study findings and caveats: Abundant beta clonotypes from cord blood bore fewer insertions; memory repertoires lacked this pattern. Out-of-frame TCR alpha sharing observed in monozygotic twins exceeded model estimates.

This CDR3 has 14 amino acids. Germline values: CDR1 SQVTM, CDR2 ANQGSEA. J lost 5 bases, V lost 5 bases, and 11 bases had no gene match. Template switching introduced a universal primer site, and the cDNA bore unique molecular identifiers. TCRdb reprocessed the 5' RACE reads via MiXCR and lists one record per CDR3 protein. The sample holds around 200,000 distinct CDR3 sequences; 9.4% are singletons and the top ten take roughly 5%. Sequenced input: memory (CD45RO+) T cells sorted from blood. The chain employs TRBV29-1 and TRBJ1-2; 7 bases align to TRBD1. This receptor was identified in a woman aged 18-35 years in good health. The CDR3 DNA is TGCAGCGTTTCCCCGCAGGGGGAACCTTATGGCTACACCTTC. Translated: CSVSPQGEPYGYTF. Using reference TRBV29-1 and TRBJ1-2 for the parts outside the CDR3, the full variable domain is SAVISQKPSRDICQRGTSLTIQCQVDSQVTMMFWYRQQPGQSLTLIATANQGSEATYESGFVIDKFPISRPNLTFSTLTVSNMSPEDSSIYLCSVSPQGEPYGYTFGSGTRLTVV.